This paragraph reports one T cell receptor beta chain. CDR1 is DFQATT, CDR2 SNEGSKA, per germline (reference sequence). V gave up 6 bases and J gave up 6 bases; unmatched junction bases: 9. CDR3 size: 14 residues. The sample is drawn from a study of early T cells in non-severe SARS-CoV-2 infection. Tagging with unique molecular identifiers was applied to individual cDNA molecules. TCRdb called the 5' RACE reads again in MiXCR, with one record for every CDR3 protein. The sample contains tens of thousands of distinct CDR3 sequences, about 9.4% of which appear only once. V usage is TRBV20-1 and J usage is TRBJ2-1, with 9 bases fitting TRBD2. The source was whole blood, collected at baseline. The clonotype was recovered from an adult who was a healthcare worker with PCR-confirmed SARS-CoV-2 infection or an uninfected control (not recorded which). CDR3 loop: CSAPNAGGANEQFF. In nucleotides, the CDR3 is TGCAGTGCCCCTAATGCGGGAGGGGCCAATGAGCAGTTCTTC.